This T cell receptor beta chain was captured in a study of blood T cell repertoires in COVID-19. Background on the study: The United States, Italy and Spain provided the acute and convalescent COVID-19 samples. T cells, B-cell-depleted T cells, or PBMCs provided the cDNA or gDNA that served as material.

Trimming took 5 bases from V and 3 from J; bases not matched to a gene: 3. This CDR3 spans 13 amino acids. Germline V gene lookup returns CDR1 MDHEN and CDR2 SYDVKM. Original methodology: Reference gene primer amplification gave nucleated cell count estimates. Generated by immunoSEQ multiplex PCR, the TCRdb table keeps only in-frame clones and is missing some. The V and J calls and the clone size are those of that table, but D and trimming were determined from the DNA. This table holds 210,000 or so clones, around four fifths found once. The rearrangement uses TRBV28 and TRBJ2-7; TRBD1 matches 8 bases. The TCR sequence derives from a woman in her 70s with active or convalescent COVID-19. The sequencing input was peripheral blood. For the CDR3, the DNA is TGTGCCAGCAGTCCAGGGACAGGCTACGAGCAGTACTTC. Protein: CASSPGTGYEQYF.